This T cell receptor beta chain was obtained from a study of cytomegalovirus exposure and HLA in healthy donors. To note about this clone: Its antigen remains unknown.

Trimming took off 0 bases at V and 5 bases at J, with 13 bases between the two ends. There are 15 residues in the CDR3. CDR1 is SGHDN, CDR2 FVKESK, per germline. All donors participated as healthy donors of bone marrow. 13 Jbeta primers and 60 Vbeta primers were used for the PCR. Some clones are missing from TCRdb's copy, which holds only in-frame ones; the method was immunoSEQ multiplex PCR. The sample shows about 76,000 clones, 70% to 80% of them seen only once. Study conclusions and caveats: A later analysis linked a missense DCLRE1C variant to TCR beta V- and J-gene trimming. The majority of TCR sequences were rare, yet some public TCRs appeared in many donors. As a later analysis showed, several of the most significant clusters appeared to be linked to common viral pathogens.

The TCR originated in a man between 25 and 39 years old in good health and CMV-seronegative. The rearrangement uses TRBV14 and TRBJ1-2; D not resolved. The sample taken for sequencing was PBMCs. CDR3 amino acids: CASSQDAPRGYGYTF. The CDR3 DNA reads TGTGCCAGCAGCCAAGATGCCCCGAGAGGGTATGGCTACACCTTC.